The 26 T cell receptor beta chains below all came from one sample that was sequenced in a study of identical twins. One entry per CDR3 protein, called by TCRdb with MiXCR from the 5' RACE reads. The table records more than 1.5 million distinct CDR3 sequences, roughly a third of them present only once. Sequenced: cord blood. The receptors here all came from a newborn girl in good health.

The chain recombines TRBV27 with TRBJ2-7, with D unclear. V dropped 5 bases and J dropped 0 bases, with 8 bases sitting between them. The CDR3 totals 13 residues. The germline gives CDR1 MNHEY, CDR2 SMNVEV (reference sequence). In DNA form, the CDR3 reads TGTGCCAGCAGTGGGCCTCACTCCTACGAGCAGTACTTC. This codes for CASSGPHSYEQYF.

The rearrangement uses TRBV20-1 and TRBJ1-4; D ambiguous. Germline V CDR1 and CDR2: DFQATT, SNEGSKA (reference sequence). Trimming took off 4 bases at V and 5 bases at J, with 14 bases between the two ends. The CDR3 covers 14 residues. The CDR3 spells CSATRGGLNEKLFF. The CDR3 DNA follows: TGCAGTGCTACAAGAGGAGGATTAAATGAAAAACTGTTTTTT.

This clonotype was observed a few times. The CDR3: CASSFKRRGIYEQYF. The CDR3 nucleotides read TGTGCCAGCAGTTTTAAGCGTCGGGGGATCTACGAGCAGTACTTC. This rearrangement joins TRBV12-3 or TRBV12-4 to TRBJ2-7; maybe TRBD2 (6 bases). V dropped 3 bases and J dropped 3 bases, with 15 bases sitting between them. This CDR3 spans 15 amino acids.

This chain links TRBV3-1 with TRBJ2-5; maybe TRBD2 (6 bases). The end of the DNA fits TRBJ2-1 better, so the J call may be wrong. Germline loops: CDR1 LGHDT, CDR2 YNNKEL (reference sequence). The CDR3 extends over 11 amino acids. The CDR3: CASSLRETQFF. The CDR3 DNA is TGTGCCAGCAGCCTCCGGGAGACCCAGTTCTTC.

CDR3 amino acids: CASRGTGRKGYTF. CDR3 bases: TGTGCCAGCAGGGGGACAGGTCGGAAGGGCTACACCTTC. This chain connects TRBV5-4 to TRBJ1-2, with 8 nucleotides matching TRBD1. The CDR3 contains 13 residues. Losses at the gene ends were 5 bases for V and 8 bases for J; bases not matched to a gene: 8. Germline CDR1 reads SGHNT; CDR2 reads YYREEE (reference sequence).

This clonotype occurred a few times. V and J are TRBV4-2 and TRBJ1-2; D not certain. Germline CDR1 is LGHNA and CDR2 is YNFKEQ. Trimming cost V 2 bases and J 8 bases, with 12 bases left between them. The CDR3 consists of 13 residues. The CDR3 region has the DNA TGTGCCAGCAGCCAATCTAGTTCGAGAGGCTACACCTTC. Its translation is CASSQSSSRGYTF.

This chain joins TRBV9 and TRBJ2-1; 7 bases are a match to TRBD1. The end of the DNA fits TRBJ2-7 better, so the J call may be wrong. The CDR3 consists of 15 residues. CDR1 is SGDLS and CDR2 is YYNGEE in the germline V gene. The CDR3 DNA sequence: TGTGCCAGCAGCGTAACGGGACAGCTATACAATGAGCAGTACTTC. It yields the protein CASSVTGQLYNEQYF.

V and J are TRBV5-1 and TRBJ1-1; 9 nucleotides match TRBD1. Germline CDR1 SGHRS, CDR2 YFSETQ. The ends lost 4 bases at V and 0 bases at J; junction bases unmatched: 7. The CDR3 runs to 16 residues. In DNA, the CDR3 is TGCGCCAGCAGCAGGGGACAGGGAGGGGTGAACACTGAAGCTTTCTTT. Its translation: CASSRGQGGVNTEAFF. Filled out from reference TRBV5-1 and TRBJ1-1, the complete variable domain reads KAGVTQTPRYLIKTRGQQVTLSCSPISGHRSVSWYQQTPGQGLQFLFEYFSETQRNKGNFPGRFSGRQFSNSRSEMNVSTLELGDSALYLCASSRGQGGVNTEAFFGQGTRLTVV.

This clonotype was counted many times. The chain is built from TRBV24-1 and TRBJ2-7, with D possibly TRBD1 on 6 matching bases. CDR3 length equals 15 residues. V lost 2 bases and J lost 2, with 12 bases in between. CDR1 is KGHDR, CDR2 SFDVKD, per germline. CDR3 amino acids: CATSDSGQTPYEQYF. In nucleotides, the CDR3 is TGTGCCACCAGTGATTCCGGACAGACCCCCTACGAGCAGTACTTC.

This sequence joins TRBV5-4 and TRBJ2-7; TRBD1 aligns across 10 bases. J gave up 3 bases and V 3 bases, and 6 bases lay outside the gene matches. This CDR3 is built from 15 residues. Germline V gene sequence: CDR1 SGHNT, CDR2 YYREEE (reference sequence). In nucleotides, the CDR3 is TGTGCCAGCAGCTCCGGGACAGGGGTGGACTACGAGCAGTACTTC. Translated, it gives CASSSGTGVDYEQYF.

In regard to this clonotype: A read error may account for a junction end that differs from germline. The chain uses TRBV5-1 and TRBJ2-3; TRBD2 matches at 11 bases. The CDR3 loop spans 16 amino acids. Germline V gene lookup returns CDR1 SGHRS and CDR2 YFSETQ. The CDR3 sequence is CAGSTGLAVSTDTQYF. CDR3 DNA sequence: TGCGCCGGCAGCACGGGACTAGCGGTTAGCACAGATACGCAGTATTTT.

This clonotype showed up just a few times. This rearrangement joins TRBV20-1 to TRBJ1-5; 9 positions agree with TRBD1. The CDR3 totals 15 residues. The V and J ends lost 5 bases and 3 bases, in that order; junction bases with no gene match: 8. CDR1 and CDR2 from the germline V gene are DFQATT and SNEGSKA (reference sequence). Here the CDR3 DNA reads TGCAGTGCTTCTACAGGGGGCGCGGACAATCAGCCCCAGCATTTT. Its translation: CSASTGGADNQPQHF.

This chain joins TRBV29-1 and TRBJ2-1, with D possibly TRBD2 on 6 matching bases. The J call may be faulty, since TRBJ2-7 better matches the DNA end. CDR3 size: 12 residues. Germline V lookup: CDR1 SQVTM, CDR2 ANQGSEA. CDR3 nucleotides: TGCAGCCACGGGACTTCTTACAATGAGCAGTACTTC. It yields the protein CSHGTSYNEQYF.

This clonotype was counted between two and nine times. The chain uses TRBV29-1 and TRBJ2-5, with a tentative D call TRBD2 (7 bases). V was cut by 3 bases and J by 4 bases, with 15 bases left in between. Germline V gives CDR1 SQVTM, CDR2 ANQGSEA. This CDR3 is built from 14 residues. CDR3 DNA sequence: TGCAGCGTTGACGGCGGGGGAGGGGGAGAGACCCAGTACTTC. Translating it yields CSVDGGGGGETQYF.

The rearrangement links TRBV20-1 to TRBJ2-1, with 8 nucleotides matching TRBD1. Trimming took 4 bases from V and 5 from J; bases not matched to a gene: 13. CDR1 is DFQATT and CDR2 is SNEGSKA in the germline V gene (reference sequence). This CDR3 comprises 16 residues. CDR3 loop: CSATNFGTGLDNEQFF. In nucleotides, the CDR3 is TGCAGTGCTACCAATTTCGGGACAGGCCTAGACAATGAGCAGTTCTTC.

CDR3 residues: CASSSWLDTQYF. CDR3 coding DNA: TGTGCCAGCAGCTCTTGGTTAGATACGCAGTATTTT. The chain is built from TRBV7-9 and TRBJ2-3; D is unclear. CDR1 and CDR2 from the germline V gene are SEHNR and FQNEAQ (reference sequence). V lost 4 bases, J lost 5 bases, and 7 bases lay in between. This CDR3 is built from 12 residues.

The table lists this clonotype with many counts. The chain combines TRBV4-2 with TRBJ2-1; D ambiguous. The CDR3 extends over 12 amino acids. Trimming removed 0 bases from V and 3 bases from J, with 0 bases in between. In germline, CDR1 is LGHNA, CDR2 YNFKEQ. This chain's CDR3 is CASSQDYNEQFF. The DNA for the CDR3 is TGTGCCAGCAGCCAAGACTACAATGAGCAGTTCTTC.

This clonotype was recorded a few times. This sequence joins TRBV13 and TRBJ2-5, with TRBD1 matching 7 bases. The end of the DNA fits TRBJ2-1 better, so the J call may be wrong. Germline V CDR1 and CDR2: PRHDT, FYEKMQ (reference sequence). The CDR3 is 16 amino acids. CDR3 region: CASSPNHGQDQETQFF. The DNA of the CDR3 is TGTGCCAGCAGCCCGAATCACGGACAGGACCAAGAGACCCAGTTCTTC.

The V and J genes are TRBV20-1 and TRBJ2-1; D gene uncertain. CDR1 is DFQATT and CDR2 is SNEGSKA in the germline V gene (reference sequence). V gave up 3 bases and J gave up 6 bases, with 12 bases separating them. This CDR3 region has 13 residues. The CDR3 DNA reads TGCAGTGCTAGGGGGAACTTGGCCAATGAGCAGTTCTTC. It specifies CSARGNLANEQFF.

The rearrangement uses TRBV2 and TRBJ2-3, with D perhaps matching TRBD2 (6 bases). Germline CDR1 and CDR2: SNHLY and FYNNEI. V was trimmed by 6 bases and J by 4 bases, leaving 14 bases between them. The length of the CDR3 is 14 residues. CDR3 nucleotide sequence: TGTGCCAGCAGGGGCGGGATAATCTCAGATACGCAGTATTTT. Its translation: CASRGGIISDTQYF.

This clonotype was detected only a few times. The J gene is TRBJ2-5, the V gene TRBV28; unclear D gene. This CDR3 region has 14 residues. Germline CDR1 and CDR2: MDHEN and SYDVKM. V was trimmed by 2 bases and J by 1 base, leaving 8 bases between them. The CDR3 sequence is CASSLGNRQETQYF. The CDR3 region has the DNA TGTGCCAGCAGTTTAGGAAACCGCCAAGAGACCCAGTACTTC.

This clonotype was seen a few times. The rearrangement joins TRBV19 to TRBJ1-2; no clear D. CDR1 and CDR2 from the germline V gene are LNHDA and SQIVND (reference sequence). The ends were cut back, 9 bases at V and 0 bases at J, with 11 bases in the middle. This CDR3 comprises 13 residues. In DNA, the CDR3 is TGTGCCAGCCCTGGCGGAGCTAACTATGGCTACACCTTC. The encoded protein is CASPGGANYGYTF.

CDR3: CASSLQASTDTQYF. CDR3 bases: TGTGCCAGCAGCTTGCAGGCTAGCACAGATACGCAGTATTTT. The V and J genes are TRBV7-2 and TRBJ2-3, with D unresolved. CDR3 length: 14 residues. Germline loops: CDR1 SGHTA, CDR2 FQGNSA. The V end lost 3 bases, the J end lost 0 bases, and 7 bases lay between the germline ends.

The V call is TRBV4-2, the J call TRBJ2-4, with D unresolved. The CDR3 spans 16 residues. Germline loops: CDR1 LGHNA, CDR2 YNFKEQ. V gave up 3 bases and J gave up 1 base, with 13 bases separating them. CDR3 bases: TGTGCCAGCAGCCAGGCATTGTCCTCGGCCAAAAACATTCAGTACTTC. The encoded protein is CASSQALSSAKNIQYF.

This clonotype was seen a handful of times. The chain recombines TRBV4-1 with TRBJ1-1; D gene unclear. CDR3 size: 15 residues. Germline values: CDR1 MGHRA, CDR2 YSYEKL. Trimming left V 4 bases short and J 3 bases short, with 15 bases between. The CDR3, as DNA: TGCGCCAGCAGCCCCCCCGGGGAGGGAGACACTGAAGCTTTCTTT. It translates to CASSPPGEGDTEAFF.

The chain has TRBV16 and TRBJ2-7, with D possibly being TRBD2 (6 bases). The V and J ends lost 2 bases and 3 bases respectively, with 14 bases between them. Germline V gives CDR1 KGHSY, CDR2 FQNENV. This CDR3 has 15 amino acids. CDR3 DNA sequence: TGTGCCAGCAGCCAAATGACGGGAGAGGGCTACGAGCAGTACTTC. Its translation is CASSQMTGEGYEQYF.